The TCR beta chain described here comes from a study of blood T cells in healthy people across ages. Study-wide results and caveats: Age showed a roughly linear inverse relationship with TCR beta diversity per million T cells.

Together with a sample-barcoded 5' primer, a J-beta primer mix was included in a second PCR lasting about 7 to 11 cycles. TCRdb reanalysed the 5' RACE reads using MiXCR and keeps one entry per CDR3 protein. In the table there are some 1.5 million distinct CDR3 sequences, over 25% of which are singletons. The CDR3 totals 14 residues. Germline V lookup: CDR1 SQVTM, CDR2 ANQGSEA. A note on this clonotype: The antigen is undetermined. Being one base from a much bigger clone, this may be a read error.

Every donor gave 9 to 10 milliliters of peripheral blood. Sequencing was carried out using blood. V and J are TRBV29-1 and TRBJ2-1, with 9 bases matching TRBD2. Matching the DNA end better, TRBJ2-7 makes the J call doubtful. The TCR originated in a woman aged 25 to 45 in good health. The CDR3 protein is CSAKTAGGCYEQYF. CDR3 nucleotide sequence: TGCAGCGCAAAGACAGCGGGGGGATGCTACGAGCAGTACTTC.